This TCR beta chain originates from a study of T cells in Graves' hyperthyroidism and ophthalmopathy. General study findings and limits: Ophthalmopathy onset followed model prediction by a median about seven months.

Amplification of TCR beta CDR3 regions was performed using RNA transcripts as template. Initially, a first-round RT-PCR of the TCR CDR3 employed the HTBI primer set. MiXCR, run by TCRdb on the multiplex PCR reads, gives a single entry per CDR3 protein. The table shows some 500,000 distinct CDR3 sequences, with approximately 15% occurring only once. This clonotype was detected many times. Its antigen is currently unknown. This CDR3 is built from 13 residues. V lost 0 bases and J 2 bases, leaving 4 bases between the germline ends. Germline V gene sequence: CDR1 GTSNPN, CDR2 SVGIG (reference sequence). Absent ophthalmopathy progression within 18 months defined stable Graves' hyperthyroidism. More than 9.5 ml fresh peripheral blood yielded the PBMCs.

The chain links TRBV30 to TRBJ1-4; no definite D call. The source of this sequence is a woman between 18 and 29 years old with Graves' hyperthyroidism. Sequencing used blood. DNA of the CDR3: TGTGCCTGGAGTGTACATACTAATGAAAAACTGTTTTTT. As protein: CAWSVHTNEKLFF.